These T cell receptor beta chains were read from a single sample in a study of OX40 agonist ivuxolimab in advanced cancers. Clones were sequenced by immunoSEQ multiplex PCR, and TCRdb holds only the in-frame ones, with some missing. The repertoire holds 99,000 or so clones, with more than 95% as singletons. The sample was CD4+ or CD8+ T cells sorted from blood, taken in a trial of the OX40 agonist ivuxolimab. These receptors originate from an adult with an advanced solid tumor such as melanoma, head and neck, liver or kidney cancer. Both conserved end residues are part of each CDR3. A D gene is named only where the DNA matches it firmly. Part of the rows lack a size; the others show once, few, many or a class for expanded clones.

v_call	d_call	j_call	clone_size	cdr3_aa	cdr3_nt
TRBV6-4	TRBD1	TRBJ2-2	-	CASSDSTGPTGELFF	TGTGCCAGCAGTGACTCGACAGGGCCCACCGGGGAGCTGTTTTTT
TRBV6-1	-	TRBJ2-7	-	CASSESYRAVSSYEQYF	TGTGCCAGCAGTGAAAGCTATAGAGCAGTAAGCTCCTACGAGCAGTACTTC
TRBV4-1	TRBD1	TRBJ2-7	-	CASSGPGQGSYEQYF	TGCGCCAGCAGCGGTCCGGGACAGGGTTCCTACGAGCAGTACTTC
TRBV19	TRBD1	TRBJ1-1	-	CASSAGQGATEAFF	TGTGCCAGTAGTGCAGGACAGGGGGCGACTGAAGCTTTCTTT
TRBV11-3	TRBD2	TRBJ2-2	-	CASSRRTSGLNTGELFF	TGTGCCAGCAGCCGCCGGACTAGCGGGCTGAACACCGGGGAGCTGTTTTTT
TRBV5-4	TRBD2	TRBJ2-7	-	CASGAGGSYEQYF	TGTGCCAGCGGAGCGGGAGGCTCCTACGAGCAGTACTTC
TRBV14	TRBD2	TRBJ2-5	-	CASSQDLTSGRPPETQYF	TGTGCCAGCAGCCAAGACCTGACTAGCGGGCGACCTCCAGAGACCCAGTACTTC
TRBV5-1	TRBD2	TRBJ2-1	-	CASSLDSSGGNEQFF	TGCGCCAGCAGCTTGGATTCTAGCGGGGGTAATGAGCAGTTCTTC
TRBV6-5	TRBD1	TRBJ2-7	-	CASSLDRGYEQYF	TGTGCCAGCAGTCTAGACAGGGGGTACGAGCAGTACTTC
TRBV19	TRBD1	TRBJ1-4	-	CASSTTGGNEKLFF	TGTGCCAGTAGTACGACAGGGGGAAATGAAAAACTGTTTTTT
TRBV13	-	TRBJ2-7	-	CASSLGGYEQYF	TGTGCCAGCAGCTTAGGGGGCTACGAGCAGTACTTC
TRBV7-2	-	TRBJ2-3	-	CASSLFSGSTDTQYF	TGTGCCAGCAGCTTATTCAGCGGAAGCACAGATACGCAGTATTTT
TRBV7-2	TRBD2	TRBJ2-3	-	CASSLAGISGGSTDTQYF	TGTGCCAGCAGCTTAGCGGGGATAAGCGGGGGTAGCACAGATACGCAGTATTTT
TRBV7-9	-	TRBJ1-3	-	CASSLALGSSGNTIYF	TGTGCCAGCAGCTTAGCGTTAGGAAGCTCTGGAAACACCATATATTTT
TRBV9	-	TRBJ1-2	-	CASSVDGPYGYTF	TGTGCCAGCAGCGTAGACGGTCCCTATGGCTACACCTTC
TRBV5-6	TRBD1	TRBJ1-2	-	CASSLKPGQGVGYTF	TGTGCCAGCAGCTTGAAGCCGGGACAGGGGGTTGGCTACACCTTC
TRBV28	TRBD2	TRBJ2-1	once	CASSLTRLAGVEQFF	TGTGCCAGCAGTTTAACCCGACTAGCGGGGGTGGAGCAGTTCTTC
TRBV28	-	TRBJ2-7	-	CASSLRGRNSYEQYF	TGTGCCAGCAGTTTAAGGGGACGGAACTCCTACGAGCAGTACTTC
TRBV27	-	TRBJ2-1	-	CASSLGMSSYNEQFF	TGTGCCAGCAGTTTGGGGATGTCATCCTACAATGAGCAGTTCTTC
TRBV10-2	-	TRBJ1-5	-	CASSLGDSNQPQHF	TGCGCCAGCAGCCTGGGGGATAGCAATCAGCCCCAGCATTTT
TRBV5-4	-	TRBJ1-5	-	CASSLSGAFSNQPQHF	TGTGCCAGCAGCTTGAGCGGCGCATTTAGCAATCAGCCCCAGCATTTT
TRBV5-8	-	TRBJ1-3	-	CASLKEPEDTIYF	TGTGCCAGCCTGAAGGAGCCGGAAGACACCATATATTTT
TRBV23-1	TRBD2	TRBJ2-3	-	CASSQSLSSGTSTDTQYF	TGCGCCAGCAGTCAATCGTTGTCTAGCGGGACTAGCACAGATACGCAGTATTTT
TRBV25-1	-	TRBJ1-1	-	CASSEGSRWDTEAFF	TGTGCCAGCAGTGAGGGATCCCGGTGGGACACTGAAGCTTTCTTT
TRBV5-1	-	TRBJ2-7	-	CASSLGTAVAYEQYF	TGCGCCAGCAGCTTGGGGACAGCAGTTGCCTACGAGCAGTACTTC
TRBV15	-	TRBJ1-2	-	CATSRDRRGAGYGYTF	TGTGCCACCAGCAGAGATCGAAGAGGGGCAGGCTATGGCTACACCTTC
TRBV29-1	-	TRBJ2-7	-	CSVVDSSSYEQYF	TGCAGCGTTGTTGACAGTAGCTCCTACGAGCAGTACTTC
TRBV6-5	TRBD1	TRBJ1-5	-	CASSFRGRDQPQHF	TGTGCCAGCAGTTTCAGGGGGCGCGATCAGCCCCAGCATTTT
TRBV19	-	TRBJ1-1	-	CASSIGLTNTEAFF	TGTGCCAGTAGTATAGGGCTTACGAACACTGAAGCTTTCTTT
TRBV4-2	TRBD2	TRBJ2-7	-	CASSQNLGLAGAPPYEQYF	TGTGCCAGCAGCCAAAATTTAGGACTAGCGGGAGCTCCCCCCTACGAGCAGTACTTC
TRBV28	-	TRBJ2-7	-	CASSPAGWYEQYF	TGTGCCAGCAGCCCCGCGGGTTGGTACGAGCAGTACTTC
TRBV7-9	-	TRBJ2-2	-	CATQIGSPGINTGELFF	TGTGCCACCCAAATAGGGTCTCCGGGAATAAACACCGGGGAGCTGTTTTTT
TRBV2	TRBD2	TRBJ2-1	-	CASSATGRLALSNEQFF	TGTGCCAGCAGTGCGACAGGACGACTAGCGTTATCCAATGAGCAGTTCTTC
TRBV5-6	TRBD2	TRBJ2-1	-	CASSLVSGAYNEQFF	TGTGCCAGCAGCTTGGTTAGCGGGGCCTACAATGAGCAGTTCTTC
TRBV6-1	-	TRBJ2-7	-	CASASQGTSYEQYF	TGTGCCAGTGCTAGCCAGGGGACCTCCTACGAGCAGTACTTC
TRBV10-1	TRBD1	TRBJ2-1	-	CASSRGGGEQFF	TGCGCCAGCAGTCGAGGGGGCGGTGAGCAGTTCTTC
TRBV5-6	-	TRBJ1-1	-	CASSLTLNTEAFF	TGTGCCAGCAGCTTGACGCTGAACACTGAAGCTTTCTTT
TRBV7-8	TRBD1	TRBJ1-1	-	CASSLYRGMNTEAFF	TGTGCCAGCAGCTTATACAGGGGTATGAACACTGAAGCTTTCTTT
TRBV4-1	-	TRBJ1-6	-	CASSLGDNSPLHF	TGCGCCAGCAGCTTGGGCGATAATTCACCCCTCCACTTT
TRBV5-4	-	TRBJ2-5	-	CASRQGTAGGETQYF	TGTGCCAGCAGACAGGGGACAGCCGGGGGGGAGACCCAGTACTTC
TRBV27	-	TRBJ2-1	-	CASSLGFIYEQFF	TGTGCCAGCAGTTTAGGGTTTATTTATGAGCAGTTCTTC
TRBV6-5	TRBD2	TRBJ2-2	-	CASIGGSNTGELFF	TGTGCCAGCATCGGCGGGAGTAACACCGGGGAGCTGTTTTTT
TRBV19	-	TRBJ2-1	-	CATGGGGQYNEQFF	TGTGCCACCGGAGGGGGGGGACAGTACAATGAGCAGTTCTTC
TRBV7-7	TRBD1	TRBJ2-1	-	CASSYRDRPYNEQFF	TGTGCCAGCAGCTACCGGGACAGGCCCTACAATGAGCAGTTCTTC
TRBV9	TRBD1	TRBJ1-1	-	CASSVRGQGNTEAFF	TGTGCCAGCAGCGTACGTGGACAGGGAAACACTGAAGCTTTCTTT
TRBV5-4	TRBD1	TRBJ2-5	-	CASSYQDREETQYF	TGTGCCAGCAGCTACCAGGACAGGGAAGAGACCCAGTACTTC
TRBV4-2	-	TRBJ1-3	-	CASSHAPGNTIYF	TGTGCCAGCAGCCATGCGCCTGGAAACACCATATATTTT
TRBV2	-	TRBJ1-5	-	CASSGGDNNQPQHF	TGTGCCAGCAGTGGGGGGGACAACAATCAGCCCCAGCATTTT
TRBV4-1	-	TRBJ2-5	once	CASSQEGQEETQYF	TGCGCCAGCAGCCAAGAAGGGCAGGAAGAGACCCAGTACTTC
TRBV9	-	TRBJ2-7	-	CASSVDGTGSLGEQYF	TGTGCCAGCAGCGTAGATGGTACAGGGTCGCTAGGAGAGCAGTACTTC
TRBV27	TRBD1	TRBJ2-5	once	CASSWKTGGETQYF	TGTGCCAGCAGTTGGAAAACAGGGGGAGAGACCCAGTACTTC
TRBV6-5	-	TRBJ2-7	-	CASSGEVVEQYF	TGTGCCAGCAGCGGGGAGGTAGTCGAGCAGTACTTC
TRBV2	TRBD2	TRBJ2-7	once	CASSEWTSGRSTYEQYF	TGTGCCAGCAGTGAATGGACTAGCGGGAGATCCACCTACGAGCAGTACTTC
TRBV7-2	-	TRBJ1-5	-	CASSLGLISNQPQHF	TGTGCCAGCAGCTTGGGACTTATAAGCAATCAGCCCCAGCATTTT
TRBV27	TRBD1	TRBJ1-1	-	CASRVGGGGTEAFF	TGTGCCAGCAGGGTAGGAGGGGGCGGCACTGAAGCTTTCTTT
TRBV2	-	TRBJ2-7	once	CAMSRELIYEQYF	TGTGCCATGTCCAGGGAACTTATCTACGAGCAGTACTTC
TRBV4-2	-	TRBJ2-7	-	CASSQEWGDIYEQYF	TGTGCCAGCAGCCAAGAATGGGGGGACATTTACGAGCAGTACTTC
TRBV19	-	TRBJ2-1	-	CASRQDFSNEQFF	TGTGCCAGCCGACAGGACTTTAGCAATGAGCAGTTCTTC
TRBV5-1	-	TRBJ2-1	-	CASSLVGGETYNEQFF	TGCGCCAGCAGCTTGGTGGGCGGGGAGACCTACAATGAGCAGTTCTTC